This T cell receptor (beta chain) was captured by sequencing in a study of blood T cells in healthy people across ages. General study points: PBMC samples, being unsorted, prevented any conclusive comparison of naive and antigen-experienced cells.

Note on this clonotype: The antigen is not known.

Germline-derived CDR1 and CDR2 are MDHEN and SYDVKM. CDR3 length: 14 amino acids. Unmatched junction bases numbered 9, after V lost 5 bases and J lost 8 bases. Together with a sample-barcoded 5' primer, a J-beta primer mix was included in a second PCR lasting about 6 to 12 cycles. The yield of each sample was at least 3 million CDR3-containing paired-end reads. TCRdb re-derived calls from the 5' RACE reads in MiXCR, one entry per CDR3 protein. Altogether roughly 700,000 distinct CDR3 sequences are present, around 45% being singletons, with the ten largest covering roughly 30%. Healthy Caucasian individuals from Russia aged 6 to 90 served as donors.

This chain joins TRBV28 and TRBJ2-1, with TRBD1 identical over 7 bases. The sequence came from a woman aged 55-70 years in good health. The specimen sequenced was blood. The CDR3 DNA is TGTGCCAGCAGTATAAAACAGGGGTCCGATGAGCAGTTCTTC. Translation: CASSIKQGSDEQFF.